This TCR beta chain was identified during a study of blood T cell repertoires in COVID-19. For the study at large: PBMCs, B-cell-depleted T cells, or T cells provided the cDNA or gDNA that made up the material.

V lost 1 base, J lost 8 bases, and 15 bases lay in between. CDR1 and CDR2 (germline): SGHTA, FQGNSA. The CDR3 extends over 15 amino acids. Clones were read by immunoSEQ multiplex PCR, and TCRdb kept only the in-frame ones, dropping some. The table lists 84,000 or so clones, around four fifths of them singletons. This chain connects TRBV7-2 to TRBJ1-5; unclear D gene. Sample: peripheral blood. This clonotype was sampled from a human donor in a cohort sampled during active COVID-19. CDR3 in amino acids: CASSLEGRIGEPQHF. The DNA of the CDR3 is TGTGCCAGCAGCTTAGAAGGACGGATCGGGGAGCCCCAGCATTTT. The variable domain in full, completed from reference TRBV7-2 and TRBJ1-5, reads GAGVSQSPSNKVTEKGKDVELRCDPISGHTALYWYRQSLGQGLEFLIYFQGNSAPDKSGLPSDRFSAERTGGSVSTLTIQRTQQEDSAVYLCASSLEGRIGEPQHFGDGTRLSIL.